This T cell receptor (beta chain) was recorded in a study of blood T cell repertoires in COVID-19. Study overall: Samples came from the United States, Italy and Spain, spanning acute and convalescent COVID-19. T cells, B-cell-depleted T cells, or PBMCs provided the cDNA or gDNA that served as material.

In the original workflow: Estimates of nucleated cell counts were drawn from the amplification of reference gene primers. Assay used: immunoSEQ multiplex PCR; TCRdb lists only in-frame clones, some missing. The DNA gave D and trimming, while V, J and clone size come from that table. The sample holds roughly 130,000 clones; about 87% are singletons and the top ten take about 2.5%. CDR3 length: 15 residues. V shed 3 bases and J 2 bases; nucleotides not matched to a gene: 3. The germline V gene encodes CDR1 SGDLS and CDR2 YYNGEE. Patients of the Seattle cohort, enrolled during active infection, were followed longitudinally.

The sample was peripheral blood. This chain uses TRBV9 with TRBJ2-1; 9 bases match TRBD1. The source of this sequence is a human donor with COVID-19, enrolled during active disease. The donor label of this sample is uncertain. CDR3 sequence (DNA): TGTGCCAGCAGCGCCCGGGACAGGGCCTACAATGAGCAGTTCTTC. This sequence encodes CASSARDRAYNEQFF.